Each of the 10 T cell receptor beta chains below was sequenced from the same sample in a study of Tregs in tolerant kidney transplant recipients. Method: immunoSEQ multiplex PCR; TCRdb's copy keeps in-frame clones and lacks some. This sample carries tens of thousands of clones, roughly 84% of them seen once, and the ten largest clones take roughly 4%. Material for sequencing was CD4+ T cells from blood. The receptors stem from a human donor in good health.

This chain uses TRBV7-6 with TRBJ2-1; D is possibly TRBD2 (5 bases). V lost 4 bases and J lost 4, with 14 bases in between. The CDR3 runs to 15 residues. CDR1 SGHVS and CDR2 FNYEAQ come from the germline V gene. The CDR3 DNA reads TGTGCCAGCAGCTATGAGCGGAAAGTATACAATGAGCAGTTCTTC. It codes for CASSYERKVYNEQFF.

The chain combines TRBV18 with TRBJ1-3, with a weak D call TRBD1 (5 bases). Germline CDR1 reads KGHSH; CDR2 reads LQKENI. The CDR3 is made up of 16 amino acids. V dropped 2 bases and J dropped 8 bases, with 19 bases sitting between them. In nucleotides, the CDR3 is TGTGCCAGCTCACCAGCCGCGGGGGGTCCGGCAGACACCATATATTTT. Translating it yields CASSPAAGGPADTIYF. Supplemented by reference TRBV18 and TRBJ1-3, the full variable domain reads NAGVMQNPRHLVRRRGQEARLRCSPMKGHSHVYWYRQLPEEGLKFMVYLQKENIIDESGMPKERFSAEFPKEGPSILRIQQVVRGDSAAYFCASSPAAGGPADTIYFGEGSWLTVV.

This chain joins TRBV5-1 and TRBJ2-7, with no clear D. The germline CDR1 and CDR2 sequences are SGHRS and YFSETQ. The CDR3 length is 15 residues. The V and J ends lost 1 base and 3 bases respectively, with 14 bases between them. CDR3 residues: CASSLMVGKGYEQYF. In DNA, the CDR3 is TGCGCCAGCAGCTTGATGGTGGGAAAAGGCTACGAGCAGTACTTC.

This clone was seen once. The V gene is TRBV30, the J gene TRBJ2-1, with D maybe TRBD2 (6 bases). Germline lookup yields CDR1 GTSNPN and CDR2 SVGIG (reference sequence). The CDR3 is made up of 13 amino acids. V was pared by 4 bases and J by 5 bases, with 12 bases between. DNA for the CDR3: TGTGCCTGGACTCGGGGGAGGAACAATGAGCAGTTCTTC. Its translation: CAWTRGRNNEQFF.

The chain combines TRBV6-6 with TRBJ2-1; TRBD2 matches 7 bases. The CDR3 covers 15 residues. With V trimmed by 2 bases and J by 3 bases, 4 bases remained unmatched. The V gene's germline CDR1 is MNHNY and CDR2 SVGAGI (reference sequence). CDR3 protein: CASSYDAGVYNEQFF. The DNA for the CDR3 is TGTGCCAGCAGTTACGATGCGGGGGTCTACAATGAGCAGTTCTTC.

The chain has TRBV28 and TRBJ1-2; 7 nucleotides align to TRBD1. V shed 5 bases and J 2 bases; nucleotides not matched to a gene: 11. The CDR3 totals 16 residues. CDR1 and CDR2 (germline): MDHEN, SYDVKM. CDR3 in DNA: TGTGCCAGCAGTCCCGTAGGGGGCGGCCCGAACTATGGCTACACCTTC. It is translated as CASSPVGGGPNYGYTF.

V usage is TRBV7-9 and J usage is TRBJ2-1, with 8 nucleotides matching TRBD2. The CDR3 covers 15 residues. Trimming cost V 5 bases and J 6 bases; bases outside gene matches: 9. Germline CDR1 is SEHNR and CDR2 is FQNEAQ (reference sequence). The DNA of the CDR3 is TGTGCCAGCAGCCCCCCACCGGGGGGGGGCAATGAGCAGTTCTTC. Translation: CASSPPPGGGNEQFF.

The CDR3 sequence: CASSYLPNSGQGKEQFF. The CDR3 DNA is TGTGCCAGCAGCTACCTGCCGAACTCAGGACAGGGCAAAGAGCAGTTCTTC. This chain links TRBV7-3 with TRBJ2-1; 8 bases align to TRBD1. V shed 4 bases, J shed 10 bases, and the junction held 18 bases outside the gene matches. The CDR3 consists of 17 residues. Germline V gene sequence: CDR1 SGHTA, CDR2 FQGTGA.

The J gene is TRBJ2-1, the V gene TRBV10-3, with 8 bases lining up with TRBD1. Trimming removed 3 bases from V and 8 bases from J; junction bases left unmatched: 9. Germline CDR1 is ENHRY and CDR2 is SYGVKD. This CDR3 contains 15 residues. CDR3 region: CAISERTGKADEQFF. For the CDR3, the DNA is TGTGCCATCAGTGAAAGGACAGGGAAAGCGGATGAGCAGTTCTTC.

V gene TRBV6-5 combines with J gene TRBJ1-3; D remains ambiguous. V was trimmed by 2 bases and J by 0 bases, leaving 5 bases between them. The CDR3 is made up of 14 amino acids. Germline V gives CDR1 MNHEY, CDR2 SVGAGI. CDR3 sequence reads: CASSYRASGNTIYF. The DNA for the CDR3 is TGTGCCAGCAGTTACAGGGCCTCTGGAAACACCATATATTTT.